This T cell receptor (beta chain) emerged from a study of identical twins. Study results and limitations: Donors were not followed over many years; analysis was cross-sectional.

A few counts support this clonotype. Its antigen is still unknown. TCRdb called the 5' RACE reads again in MiXCR, with one record for every CDR3 protein. Among about 530,000 distinct CDR3 sequences listed, approximately 20% were seen once. Germline lookup yields CDR1 SEHNR and CDR2 FQNEAQ (reference sequence). With V trimmed by 6 bases and J by 8 bases, 4 bases remained unmatched. The CDR3 runs 12 residues. These data were also reused for a study on yellow fever vaccine responses in identical twins.

The sequencing input was CD4+ T cells sorted from blood. The receptor's source is a woman younger than 30 in good health. This chain joins TRBV7-9 and TRBJ2-1, with 7 bases identical to TRBD2. Here the CDR3 reads CASRSRGDEQFF. The CDR3 nucleotides read TGTGCCAGCAGGTCTCGGGGGGATGAGCAGTTCTTC.